The T cell receptor beta chain under discussion was sequenced for a study of blood T cell repertoires in COVID-19. Study details: Sites across the United States, Italy and Spain contributed samples from acute and convalescent COVID-19. The analysed material was cDNA or gDNA that came from T cells, B-cell-depleted T cells, or PBMCs.

Remarks on this clone: A read error may account for a junction end that differs from germline.

CDR3 length: 11 residues. Per the germline V gene, CDR1 is MNHNS and CDR2 is SASEGT. Under the authors' procedure: Counts of nucleated cells, estimated from reference gene primer amplification, were obtained. Sequencing used immunoSEQ multiplex PCR; TCRdb keeps in-frame clones, though not all of them. The V and J calls and the clone size are those of that table, but D and trimming were determined from the DNA. Of 250,000 to 300,000 clones in the sample, about 83% were seen once. The origin of this receptor is an elderly man with acute or convalescent COVID-19. The chain carries TRBV6-1 and TRBJ1-2; weak D call: TRBD1 (5 bases). The specimen sequenced was peripheral blood. The CDR3 DNA follows: TGTGCCAGCAGTGAAGCTTCCAGGGCCCACTTC. It translates to CASSEASRAHF.